Below are 20 T cell receptor beta chains sequenced from a single sample in a study of shared clonotypes between healthy human individuals. The table came from immunoSEQ multiplex PCR; TCRdb's copy has only in-frame clones and leaves some out. Found here are fewer than 400,000 clones, 74% of them singletons; the top ten hold over 9%. Sequencing was done on a sample of memory CD4+ T cells sorted from blood. Subset specified: CD45RA-negative fraction. All receptors derive from a man aged 30-40 years in good health.

The chain joins TRBV7-9 to TRBJ2-2, with D possibly TRBD1 on 6 matching bases. V lost 5 bases and J lost 5, with 18 bases in between. CDR1 and CDR2 (germline): SEHNR, FQNEAQ (reference sequence). This CDR3 spans 16 amino acids. The CDR3 nucleotides read TGTGCCAGCAGCCTACCGCCGGGACAATTAACCGGGGAGCTGTTTTTT. Protein sequence: CASSLPPGQLTGELFF. Looking up the rest from reference TRBV7-9 and TRBJ2-2 gives the full variable domain: DTGVSQNPRHKITKRGQNVTFRCDPISEHNRLYWYRQTLGQGPEFLTYFQNEAQLEKSRLLSDRFSAERPKGSFSTLEIQRTEQGDSAMYLCASSLPPGQLTGELFFGEGSRLTVL.

Here the CDR3 reads CASSYAPNQPQHF. The CDR3 coding sequence is TGTGCCAGCAGTTACGCCCCCAATCAGCCCCAGCATTTT. The chain is built from TRBV6-5 and TRBJ1-5; D is undetermined. Germline CDR1 MNHEY, CDR2 SVGAGI. V lost 2 bases to trimming and J lost 3 bases, with 5 bases between them. The CDR3 loop spans 13 amino acids.

This clone was recorded once. The sample contains more than one DNA sequence encoding this CDR3. This rearrangement joins TRBV5-5 to TRBJ1-2; D might be TRBD1 (6 bases). The CDR3 loop spans 12 amino acids. The germline V and J ends were trimmed by 9 bases and 5 bases, with 14 bases remaining between them. CDR1 is SGHKS, CDR2 YYEKEE, per germline (reference sequence). CDR3 sequence: CATGQSPYGYTF. In DNA, the CDR3 is TGTGCCACAGGACAGTCGCCTTATGGCTACACCTTC.

The chain uses TRBV27 and TRBJ2-7, with 8 bases aligning to TRBD1. There are 13 residues in the CDR3. V was pared by 6 bases and J by 11 bases, with 12 bases of the junction left unmatched. Germline V gives CDR1 MNHEY, CDR2 SMNVEV (reference sequence). For the CDR3, the DNA is TGTGCCAGCAGCTCCACACCCCCGACAGGGGAGTACTTC. Its protein is CASSSTPPTGEYF.

The genes are TRBV28 and TRBJ2-3; the D gene could be TRBD1 or TRBD2 (5 bases each). The V gene lost 2 bases and the J gene lost 4 bases, with 13 bases spanning the gap. The CDR3 consists of 15 residues. Germline assignment: CDR1 MDHEN and CDR2 SYDVKM. CDR3 sequence: CASSLEGSGADTQYF. CDR3 DNA sequence: TGTGCCAGCAGTTTAGAGGGGTCTGGGGCAGATACGCAGTATTTT.

A few counts support this clone. The V gene is TRBV6-6, the J gene TRBJ1-5, with D possibly being TRBD1 (6 bases). Trimming removed 7 bases at V and 2 bases at J, with 15 bases between. Per germline, CDR1 MNHNY and CDR2 SVGAGI (reference sequence). The CDR3 has 15 residues. In DNA, the CDR3 is TGTGCCAGCAAAAGGGGGGGGGCGGGCAATCAGCCCCAGCATTTT. Encoded protein: CASKRGGAGNQPQHF.

The V and J genes are TRBV5-1 and TRBJ2-4; D not certain. The ends were cut back, 2 bases at V and 0 bases at J, with 15 bases in the middle. This CDR3 has 17 residues. Germline loops: CDR1 SGHRS, CDR2 YFSETQ. The CDR3: CASSFGFGVVAKNIQYF. DNA of the CDR3: TGCGCCAGCAGCTTCGGATTTGGGGTAGTAGCCAAAAACATTCAGTACTTC.

This clone was counted between two and nine times. The chain uses TRBV7-6 and TRBJ2-3, with 9 bases fitting TRBD2. This CDR3 comprises 16 residues. V dropped 5 bases and J dropped 2; count of bases not matched to a gene: 8. CDR1 is SGHVS and CDR2 is FNYEAQ in the germline V gene. The CDR3 region has the DNA TGTGCCAGCAGCGAGAGCGGGGGGACCAACACAGATACGCAGTATTTT. Amino acids: CASSESGGTNTDTQYF.

V and J are TRBV18 and TRBJ2-3; 10 positions match TRBD2. The CDR3 is 17 residues long. V lost 1 base, J lost 4 bases, and 8 bases stayed unmatched. Germline V CDR1 and CDR2: KGHSH, LQKENI. CDR3 in amino acids: CASSPRSGRAGADTQYF. The DNA for the CDR3 is TGTGCCAGCTCACCACGGAGCGGGAGGGCTGGGGCAGATACGCAGTATTTT. Together with reference TRBV18 and TRBJ2-3, the CDR3 gives the full variable domain: NAGVMQNPRHLVRRRGQEARLRCSPMKGHSHVYWYRQLPEEGLKFMVYLQKENIIDESGMPKERFSAEFPKEGPSILRIQQVVRGDSAAYFCASSPRSGRAGADTQYFGPGTRLTVL.

V is TRBV25-1 and J is TRBJ2-2; TRBD2 matches 8 bases. V shed 7 bases, J shed 7 bases, and the junction held 8 bases outside the gene matches. The CDR3 has 14 residues. Germline V gives CDR1 MGHDK, CDR2 SYGVNS. The CDR3 region has the DNA TGTGCCAGCATCGACGCGGGGGGACTCGGGGAGCTGTTTTTT. It encodes CASIDAGGLGELFF.

V is TRBV30 and J is TRBJ1-5; 8 bases are shared with TRBD1. The germline V gene encodes CDR1 GTSNPN and CDR2 SVGIG (reference sequence). The CDR3 extends over 13 amino acids. The trim removed 4 bases at V and 1 base at J, leaving 0 bases unmatched. The CDR3 DNA is TGTGCCTGGACAGGGGGCAGCAATCAGCCCCAGCATTTT. It yields the protein CAWTGGSNQPQHF. Based on the CDR3 plus reference TRBV30 and TRBJ1-5, the full variable domain is SQTIHQWPATLVQPVGSPLSLECTVEGTSNPNLYWYRQAAGRGLQLLFYSVGIGQISSEVPQNLSASRPQDRQFILSSKKLLLSDSGFYLCAWTGGSNQPQHFGDGTRLSIL.

This chain links TRBV15 with TRBJ1-3; no clear D gene. The CDR3 is 14 amino acids. Germline CDR1 LNHNV, CDR2 YYDKDF (reference sequence). Trimming cost V 0 bases and J 0 bases, with 3 bases left between them. CDR3 amino acids: CATSRDVSGNTIYF. The DNA for the CDR3 is TGTGCCACCAGCAGAGATGTCTCTGGAAACACCATATATTTT. Drawing the rest from reference TRBV15 and TRBJ1-3, the complete variable domain is DAMVIQNPRYQVTQFGKPVTLSCSQTLNHNVMYWYQQKSSQAPKLLFHYYDKDFNNEADTPDNFQSRRPNTSFCFLDIRSPGLGDTAMYLCATSRDVSGNTIYFGEGSWLTVV.

The chain recombines TRBV7-9 with TRBJ2-7; D is unresolved. V was pared by 1 base and J by 4 bases, with 17 bases between. This CDR3 comprises 16 residues. Germline CDR1 and CDR2: SEHNR and FQNEAQ (reference sequence). The CDR3 loop reads CASSLGSPSLGYEQYF. In nucleotides, the CDR3 is TGTGCCAGCAGCTTAGGGTCCCCGTCGCTGGGGTACGAGCAGTACTTC.

This clone occurred once. The chain employs TRBV9 and TRBJ2-1; D is ambiguous. Germline V gives CDR1 SGDLS, CDR2 YYNGEE. The CDR3 totals 15 residues. V lost 4 bases and J 4 bases, leaving 15 bases between the germline ends. Here the CDR3 DNA reads TGTGCCAGCAGCCGAGGTGACCATCGTTACAATGAGCAGTTCTTC. Residues: CASSRGDHRYNEQFF.

The V call is TRBV7-9, the J call TRBJ2-2; D call uncertain. This CDR3 is built from 14 residues. V was cut by 8 bases and J by 7 bases, with 17 bases left in between. Germline assignment: CDR1 SEHNR and CDR2 FQNEAQ (reference sequence). The CDR3 loop reads CASGTRSLLGELFF. Here the CDR3 DNA reads TGTGCCAGCGGTACGAGGAGTCTCCTCGGGGAGCTGTTTTTT. The full variable domain, its missing parts supplied by reference TRBV7-9 and TRBJ2-2, is DTGVSQNPRHKITKRGQNVTFRCDPISEHNRLYWYRQTLGQGPEFLTYFQNEAQLEKSRLLSDRFSAERPKGSFSTLEIQRTEQGDSAMYLCASGTRSLLGELFFGEGSRLTVL.

The rearrangement uses TRBV2 and TRBJ2-2, with D hard to call. V was pared by 6 bases and J by 3 bases, with 11 bases between. Germline V gene sequence: CDR1 SNHLY, CDR2 FYNNEI. This CDR3 region has 14 residues. The CDR3 nucleotides read TGTGCCAGCAGCCCTGACCTAGACACCGGGGAGCTGTTTTTT. The encoded protein is CASSPDLDTGELFF.

The chain employs TRBV11-2 and TRBJ2-7; D is perhaps TRBD1 or TRBD2 (6 bases each). There are 15 residues in the CDR3. The ends were cut back, 4 bases at V and 4 bases at J, with 17 bases in the middle. Germline loops: CDR1 SGHAT, CDR2 FQNNGV. The CDR3 DNA follows: TGTGCCAGCAGCTCCGCGGGGACATCCCCATACGAGCAGTACTTC. Its translation: CASSSAGTSPYEQYF. The full variable domain, completed using reference TRBV11-2 and TRBJ2-7, is EAGVAQSPRYKIIEKRQSVAFWCNPISGHATLYWYQQILGQGPKLLIQFQNNGVVDDSQLPKDRFSAERLKGVDSTLKIQPAKLEDSAVYLCASSSAGTSPYEQYFGPGTRLTVT.

This clone was counted only a few times. The gene calls are TRBV18 and TRBJ2-1, with 9 nucleotides matching TRBD2. V gave up 3 bases and J gave up 4 bases; unmatched junction bases: 10. CDR3 size: 17 residues. Germline CDR1 is KGHSH and CDR2 is LQKENI. Here the CDR3 DNA reads TGTGCCAGCTCACCCATAGCGGGAGCCACCATGTACAATGAGCAGTTCTTC. As protein: CASSPIAGATMYNEQFF. Filled out from reference TRBV18 and TRBJ2-1, the complete variable domain reads NAGVMQNPRHLVRRRGQEARLRCSPMKGHSHVYWYRQLPEEGLKFMVYLQKENIIDESGMPKERFSAEFPKEGPSILRIQQVVRGDSAAYFCASSPIAGATMYNEQFFGPGTRLTVL.

This sequence joins TRBV19 and TRBJ2-5, with 8 bases aligning to TRBD2. The V gene's germline CDR1 is LNHDA and CDR2 SQIVND (reference sequence). J lost 2 bases, V lost 1 base, and 6 bases had no gene match. The CDR3 has 16 amino acids. CDR3 in DNA: TGTGCCAGTAGTATAGGTAGCGGGACCGCTCAAGAGACCCAGTACTTC. It encodes CASSIGSGTAQETQYF.

The chain recombines TRBV2 with TRBJ2-5, with a tentative D call TRBD2 (6 bases). The V end lost 3 bases, the J end lost 7 bases, and 12 bases lay between the germline ends. In germline, CDR1 is SNHLY, CDR2 FYNNEI. The CDR3 extends over 13 amino acids. CDR3: CASSEWDSGTQYF. The CDR3 DNA reads TGTGCCAGCAGTGAGTGGGACTCGGGGACCCAGTACTTC.